These T cell receptor beta chains were read from a single sample in a study of blood T cell repertoires in COVID-19. Assay used: immunoSEQ multiplex PCR; TCRdb lists only in-frame clones, some missing. Here the sample spans about 230,000 clones, about 85% being singletons. Sequencing was performed on peripheral blood. These receptors came from an elderly woman with acute or convalescent COVID-19. Both conserved end residues are part of each CDR3. The order of the fields is J gene, CDR3 length, V gene, CDR3 protein.

TRBJ1-4,15,TRBV13,CASSFRGQRSGKLFF
TRBJ2-1,13,TRBV21-1,CASSKPHDNEQFF
TRBJ2-5,13,TRBV5-1,CASSFNGVETQYF
TRBJ2-2,18,TRBV5-1,CASSFGGTSGAVAGELFF
TRBJ2-1,17,TRBV4-1,CASSPPAGGSSYNEQFF
TRBJ1-3,15,TRBV6-6,CASRSLIWSGNTIYF
TRBJ2-1,15,TRBV5-4,CASSSLAGQYNEQFF
TRBJ2-3,14,TRBV5-5,CASSLEPLGDTQYF
TRBJ2-5,14,TRBV7-7,CASSPIGLRETQYF
TRBJ2-2,15,TRBV27,CASSLMAQGPGELFF
TRBJ1-5,13,TRBV5-1,CASSLASNQPQHF
TRBJ2-1,14,TRBV11-3,CASSTGQGNNEQFF
TRBJ1-2,12,TRBV2,CASSEVQRRYTF
TRBJ1-1,15,TRBV9,CASSVQQGQVTEAFF
TRBJ2-7,16,TRBV3-1/TRBV3-2,CASSRGQGARVYEQYF
TRBJ2-7,17,TRBV3-1/TRBV3-2,CASSPHEMTRSSYEQYF
TRBJ1-2,17,TRBV27,CASSPGTGQFPNYGYTF
TRBJ1-1,15,TRBV5-6,CASSFFSTGNTEAFF
TRBJ1-2,19,TRBV2,CASSRDRGIFSGIGYGYTF
TRBJ1-6,16,TRBV3-1/TRBV3-2,CASSDRQGLGASPLHF
TRBJ1-2,15,TRBV19,CASSITGGLQGGYTF
TRBJ1-5,15,TRBV19,CASSIAGVGNQPQHF
TRBJ2-7,15,TRBV30,CAWSGLRQGPYEQYF
TRBJ2-7,15,TRBV5-4,CASSLSLQGAYEQYF
TRBJ2-7,17,TRBV28,CASSYYIGQKLLYEQYF
TRBJ2-5,16,TRBV7-3,CASSLSGLAGQETQYF
TRBJ1-1,14,TRBV5-1,CASREGQGATEAFF
TRBJ2-5,13,TRBV7-2,CASTASIQETQYF
TRBJ1-3,17,TRBV5-4,CASSSTVAVRSGNTIYF
TRBJ2-5,14,TRBV7-9,CASSPPAGRETQYF
TRBJ2-2,15,TRBV10-2,CASRALAVVTGELFF
TRBJ1-3,15,TRBV6-5,CASSYAGTGRNTIYF
TRBJ2-2,16,TRBV10-3,CAISARGTSNTGELFF
TRBJ1-1,13,TRBV12-3/TRBV12-4,CASILQGNTEAFF